The 25 T cell receptor beta chains reported below all come from one sample, sequenced in a study of CD8+CD57+ T cells in acquired aplastic anemia. Genomic DNA templated the TCR beta VDJ and CDR3 profiling. TCRdb re-analysed the reads in MiXCR, keeping a single row per CDR3 protein. The table records some 180,000 distinct CDR3 sequences, about half of them present only once. The sequencing input was sorted CD4+, CD8+, or CD8+CD57+ T cells (not recorded which) from PBMCs. The receptors were sampled from a human donor in good health.

J is TRBJ1-1 and V is TRBV15; D remains unclear. V was shortened by 4 bases and J by 3 bases, with 6 bases between the two germline ends. Germline CDR1 and CDR2: LNHNV and YYDKDF (reference sequence). The CDR3 has 12 residues. The CDR3 nucleotides are TGTGCCACCAGCAACGGGTACACTGAAGCTTTCTTT. This encodes CATSNGYTEAFF.

This clonotype was recorded many times. The chain carries TRBV3-1 and TRBJ2-7; 7 bases fit TRBD1. With V trimmed by 3 bases and J by 6 bases, 2 bases remained unmatched. The germline V gene encodes CDR1 LGHDT and CDR2 YNNKEL (reference sequence). The length of the CDR3 is 12 residues. The CDR3 DNA reads TGTGCCAGCAGCCAGAACAGGGGCGAGCAGTACTTC. Translation gives CASSQNRGEQYF.

Many counts were recorded for this clonotype. The chain combines TRBV5-6 with TRBJ2-7, with D perhaps TRBD1 or TRBD2 (5 bases each). V lost 4 bases and J lost 0, with 20 bases in between. From germline, CDR1 is SGHDT and CDR2 YYEEEE. The CDR3 loop spans 17 amino acids. The CDR3 nucleotides are TGTGCCAGCAGCATGACCGGGACCGGGACCGCCTCCTACGAGCAGTACTTC. Protein: CASSMTGTGTASYEQYF.

This clonotype was recorded at least ten times. The chain combines TRBV2 with TRBJ2-1, with D possibly TRBD2 on 5 matching bases. There are 15 residues in the CDR3. Trimming cost V 4 bases and J 1 base, with 11 bases left between them. Germline V gene data show CDR1 as SNHLY and CDR2 as FYNNEI. CDR3 sequence: CASSVRGGSYNEQFF. As DNA, the CDR3 is TGTGCCAGCAGTGTTCGGGGTGGTTCCTACAATGAGCAGTTCTTC.

The genes are TRBV30 and TRBJ2-4, with D possibly matching TRBD2 (6 bases). V was shortened by 1 base and J by 2 bases, with 12 bases between the two germline ends. Germline V lookup: CDR1 GTSNPN, CDR2 SVGIG (reference sequence). The CDR3 has 15 amino acids. In DNA, the CDR3 is TGTGCCTGGAGTGGGGGGGTCTGGTCCAAAAACATTCAGTACTTC. It is translated as CAWSGGVWSKNIQYF.

This chain links TRBV11-2 with TRBJ2-3, with TRBD2 identical over 11 bases. The germline gives CDR1 SGHAT, CDR2 FQNNGV. The V and J ends lost 0 bases and 4 bases, in that order; junction bases with no gene match: 6. CDR3 length: 17 residues. In nucleotides, the CDR3 is TGTGCCAGCAGCTTAGAACTAGCGGGAGTCTCCCCAGATACGCAGTATTTT. Translation gives CASSLELAGVSPDTQYF.

Many counts were recorded for this clonotype. This chain connects TRBV5-1 to TRBJ2-7, with 8 bases identical to TRBD2. V shed 0 bases, J shed 0 bases, and the junction held 2 bases outside the gene matches. Germline CDR1 and CDR2: SGHRS and YFSETQ. The length of the CDR3 is 15 residues. CDR3 region: CASSLGGRSSYEQYF. In DNA form, the CDR3 reads TGCGCCAGCAGCTTGGGCGGGAGGTCCTCCTACGAGCAGTACTTC. The complete variable domain, with remaining parts taken from reference TRBV5-1 and TRBJ2-7, reads KAGVTQTPRYLIKTRGQQVTLSCSPISGHRSVSWYQQTPGQGLQFLFEYFSETQRNKGNFPGRFSGRQFSNSRSEMNVSTLELGDSALYLCASSLGGRSSYEQYFGPGTRLTVT.

The chain joins TRBV12-3 or TRBV12-4 to TRBJ2-2; D may be TRBD1 (6 bases). V lost 6 bases and J lost 2, with 16 bases in between. The CDR3 has 16 residues. The CDR3 region is CASSTGTRANTGELFF. The CDR3 DNA follows: TGTGCCAGCAGCACCGGGACAAGGGCTAACACCGGGGAGCTGTTTTTT.

Written as DNA, the CDR3 is TGTGCCAGCATGGCGTGGTCTGGAAACACCATATATTTT. It translates to CASMAWSGNTIYF. V gene TRBV2 combines with J gene TRBJ1-3; D call uncertain. This CDR3 spans 13 amino acids. Germline CDR1 reads SNHLY; CDR2 reads FYNNEI. V lost 7 bases, J lost 1 base, and 8 bases lay in between.

This chain joins TRBV5-1 and TRBJ1-6; TRBD1 aligns across 9 bases. The V segment lost 4 bases and the J segment 10 bases; nucleotides outside the gene matches: 6. CDR1 and CDR2 (germline): SGHRS, YFSETQ. The CDR3 totals 14 residues. The CDR3 sequence: CASSQGQGGSPLHF. In nucleotides, the CDR3 is TGCGCCAGCAGCCAGGGACAGGGAGGGTCACCCCTCCACTTT.

The chain links TRBV7-9 to TRBJ2-7, with 9 bases that match TRBD1. CDR1 is SEHNR, CDR2 FQNEAQ, per germline (reference sequence). The CDR3 loop spans 13 amino acids. V gave up 4 bases and J gave up 7 bases; unmatched junction bases: 5. The CDR3 is CASSSKQGAEQYF. The CDR3 DNA reads TGTGCCAGCAGCTCCAAACAGGGGGCAGAGCAGTACTTC.

This chain uses TRBV12-3 or TRBV12-4 with TRBJ2-2, with TRBD1 matching over 8 bases. V dropped 6 bases and J dropped 5; count of bases not matched to a gene: 8. This CDR3 is built from 15 residues. The CDR3 spells CASSPGTGLTGELFF. CDR3 bases: TGTGCCAGCAGCCCCGGGACAGGTCTGACCGGGGAGCTGTTTTTT.

This clonotype was detected a few times. A much larger clone lies a single base off, so this may be a read error. This chain uses TRBV7-6 with TRBJ2-1, with 11 bases that match TRBD2. Unmatched junction bases numbered 8, after V lost 5 bases and J lost 2 bases. Germline V lookup: CDR1 SGHVS, CDR2 FNYEAQ. The CDR3 is made up of 17 amino acids. The CDR3 DNA sequence: TGTGCCAGCAGCCTGCTAGCGGGAGGAGGGGCCTACAATGAGCAGTTCTTC. Its translation: CASSLLAGGGAYNEQFF. Together with reference TRBV7-6 and TRBJ2-1, the CDR3 gives the full variable domain: GAGVSQSPRYKVTKRGQDVALRCDPISGHVSLYWYRQALGQGPEFLTYFNYEAQQDKSGLPNDRFSAERPEGSISTLTIQRTEQRDSAMYRCASSLLAGGGAYNEQFFGPGTRLTVL.

Ten or more counts support this clonotype. The rearrangement links TRBV29-1 to TRBJ2-2; tentative D call: TRBD2 (6 bases). From germline, CDR1 is SQVTM and CDR2 ANQGSEA. Trimming shortened V by 7 bases and J by 7 bases, and 16 bases separated the two germline ends. The CDR3 is 13 residues long. The CDR3 is CSAVEGAIGELFF. CDR3 DNA sequence: TGCAGCGCCGTGGAGGGAGCGATCGGGGAGCTGTTTTTT.

This clonotype came up many times. This chain joins TRBV11-1 and TRBJ2-5; D perhaps matches TRBD1 (6 bases). Trimming left V 8 bases short and J 5 bases short, with 15 bases between. The CDR3 consists of 13 residues. In germline, CDR1 is SGHAT, CDR2 FQDESV (reference sequence). CDR3 in DNA: TGTGCCAGCGGGGCAGGGGCGATGGAGACCCAGTACTTC. Its translation: CASGAGAMETQYF.

The V and J genes are TRBV2 and TRBJ2-5; TRBD1 is a possible D gene (7 bases). CDR3 size: 13 residues. From germline, CDR1 is SNHLY and CDR2 FYNNEI. V lost 11 bases to trimming and J lost 5 bases, with 18 bases between them. The CDR3 region is CAGLQGRMETQYF. The CDR3 DNA sequence: TGTGCCGGACTACAGGGGCGCATGGAGACCCAGTACTTC.

This clonotype was counted a few times. This sequence joins TRBV20-1 and TRBJ2-5; 7 nucleotides line up with TRBD1. CDR1 DFQATT and CDR2 SNEGSKA come from the germline V gene (reference sequence). The ends lost 4 bases at V and 2 bases at J; junction bases unmatched: 7. This CDR3 has 14 amino acids. The CDR3 region has the DNA TGCAGTGCTATGGGACCGGGACAGCAAGAGACCCAGTACTTC. The encoded protein is CSAMGPGQQETQYF.

This clonotype has a count of ten or more. The J gene is TRBJ2-7, the V gene TRBV4-2; 7 bases match TRBD1. CDR1 and CDR2 (germline): LGHNA, YNFKEQ. The CDR3 is 15 amino acids. The trim removed 0 bases at V and 5 bases at J, leaving 7 bases unmatched. CDR3 region: CASSQEGRGYDEQYF. The CDR3 nucleotides read TGTGCCAGCAGCCAAGAAGGCAGGGGGTACGACGAGCAGTACTTC.

A few counts support this clonotype. The chain links TRBV6-1 to TRBJ2-1; 10 bases match TRBD1. Trimming removed 4 bases from V and 6 bases from J; junction bases left unmatched: 6. Germline values: CDR1 MNHNS, CDR2 SASEGT. The CDR3 covers 15 residues. CDR3 sequence: CASSGTGGKVNEQFF. As DNA, the CDR3 is TGTGCCAGCAGTGGGACAGGGGGTAAGGTCAATGAGCAGTTCTTC.

The chain combines TRBV11-1 with TRBJ2-7, with 7 positions matching TRBD1. V was clipped by 4 bases and J by 9 bases; unmatched bases: 24. The germline CDR1 and CDR2 sequences are SGHAT and FQDESV (reference sequence). CDR3 length: 18 residues. CDR3 sequence (DNA): TGTGCCAGCAGCTCACCATGGATAAACGGGACAGTCCTACGAGGGCAGTACTTC. It encodes CASSSPWINGTVLRGQYF.

This sequence joins TRBV20-1 and TRBJ2-2; 8 bases are a match to TRBD2. The ends lost 5 bases at V and 0 bases at J; junction bases unmatched: 2. Germline CDR1 and CDR2: DFQATT and SNEGSKA (reference sequence). The CDR3 covers 14 residues. CDR3 sequence reads: CSAPGLANTGELFF. CDR3 bases: TGCAGTGCTCCGGGACTAGCGAACACCGGGGAGCTGTTTTTT.

The chain joins TRBV6-5 to TRBJ2-5; either TRBD1 or TRBD2 may supply D (5 bases each). V lost 2 bases, J lost 1 base, and 8 bases lay in between. In germline, CDR1 is MNHEY, CDR2 SVGAGI. The CDR3 sequence is 14 residues long. CDR3 sequence reads: CASSYGGPQETQYF. The CDR3, as DNA: TGTGCCAGCAGTTACGGGGGTCCCCAAGAGACCCAGTACTTC.

The sample holds many counts of this clonotype. The J gene is TRBJ2-6, the V gene TRBV29-1; D not certain. Deletions cut 6 bases from V and 2 bases from J, with 8 bases between. Germline CDR1 SQVTM, CDR2 ANQGSEA. This CDR3 is built from 13 residues. Here the CDR3 reads CSVHFAGANVLTF. The CDR3 nucleotides are TGCAGCGTCCACTTTGCTGGGGCCAACGTCCTGACTTTC. Full variable domain (rest looked up from reference TRBV29-1 and TRBJ2-6): SAVISQKPSRDICQRGTSLTIQCQVDSQVTMMFWYRQQPGQSLTLIATANQGSEATYESGFVIDKFPISRPNLTFSTLTVSNMSPEDSSIYLCSVHFAGANVLTFGAGSRLTVL.

This clonotype has at least ten counts. This sequence joins TRBV10-3 and TRBJ2-2, with D unclear. Germline lookup yields CDR1 ENHRY and CDR2 SYGVKD. This CDR3 has 14 amino acids. Trimming removed 0 bases at V and 0 bases at J, with 2 bases between. CDR3 bases: TGTGCCATCAGTGAGTCAGCGAACACCGGGGAGCTGTTTTTT. Its protein product is CAISESANTGELFF.

This clonotype was counted a few times. This chain uses TRBV5-4 with TRBJ1-1, with TRBD1 matching over 7 bases. The CDR3 is 15 residues long. Germline CDR1 reads SGHNT; CDR2 reads YYREEE (reference sequence). Trimming cost V 2 bases and J 3 bases; bases outside gene matches: 7. In nucleotides, the CDR3 is TGTGCCAGCAGCTTAAACAGGGGTGGGGACACTGAAGCTTTCTTT. Translation gives CASSLNRGGDTEAFF.